Following are 31 T cell receptor beta chains from one sample sequenced in a study of PD-1 blockade in classical Hodgkin lymphoma. The repertoire was sequenced with immunoSEQ multiplex PCR; TCRdb's copy has only in-frame clones and lacks some. Of 35,000 to 45,000 clones in the sample, almost 90% were seen once. Brentuximab vedotin exposure varied among the patients, all of whom had relapsed after autologous stem cell transplantation. The sample was peripheral blood mononuclear cells (PBMCs), taken before the second cycle of nivolumab. Every receptor here comes from a human donor with classical Hodgkin lymphoma.

The chain is built from TRBV29-1 and TRBJ1-3, with D uncertain. V lost 3 bases and J 4 bases, leaving 10 bases between the germline ends. The CDR3 runs 13 residues. Germline V CDR1 and CDR2: SQVTM, ANQGSEA. In DNA, the CDR3 is TGCAGCGTTGAGATTCTTCGCGGAAACACCATATATTTT. Protein: CSVEILRGNTIYF.

The chain recombines TRBV10-2 with TRBJ2-7; a possible D gene is TRBD2 (5 bases). V was pared by 7 bases and J by 4 bases, with 17 bases between. This CDR3 region has 14 residues. Germline lookup yields CDR1 WSHSY and CDR2 SAAADI. The CDR3 here is CASTGPRANYEQYF. The CDR3 nucleotides are TGCGCCAGCACCGGACCGAGGGCTAATTACGAGCAGTACTTC.

The genes are TRBV4-1 and TRBJ2-3; D remains unclear. V was cut by 1 base and J by 2 bases, with 10 bases left in between. The CDR3 contains 15 residues. Germline V gene sequence: CDR1 MGHRA, CDR2 YSYEKL. In DNA, the CDR3 is TGCGCCAGCAGCCAAGGGGCCAGCTTCACAGATACGCAGTATTTT. Amino acid sequence: CASSQGASFTDTQYF.

The chain is built from TRBV7-6 and TRBJ2-1; perhaps TRBD1 as D (6 bases). The ends were cut back, 5 bases at V and 2 bases at J, with 13 bases in the middle. CDR3 length: 15 residues. CDR1 and CDR2 (germline): SGHVS, FNYEAQ. CDR3 in amino acids: CASSDLGGAYNEQFF. The CDR3 nucleotides are TGTGCCAGCAGCGATCTTGGGGGCGCCTACAATGAGCAGTTCTTC.

This sequence joins TRBV29-1 and TRBJ2-7; TRBD1 agrees at 10 bases. The V gene's germline CDR1 is SQVTM and CDR2 ANQGSEA. The CDR3 is 16 residues long. V trimming: 1 base; J trimming: 1 base; junction bases outside the gene matches: 7. The CDR3 DNA reads as TGCAGCGTTGAAGCGGACAGGGGGTCGCCGTCCTACGAGCAGTACTTC. Encoded protein: CSVEADRGSPSYEQYF.

This CDR3 reads CASSSYIKGQSRANVLTF. The CDR3 coding sequence is TGTGCCAGCAGCTCTTACATCAAAGGTCAAAGTCGGGCCAACGTCCTGACTTTC. The chain employs TRBV4-2 and TRBJ2-6; D unresolved. Germline loops: CDR1 LGHNA, CDR2 YNFKEQ. CDR3 length equals 18 residues. The germline V and J ends were trimmed by 5 bases and 5 bases, with 22 bases remaining between them.

The V call is TRBV19, the J call TRBJ2-7; TRBD1 aligns across 9 bases. Germline lookup yields CDR1 LNHDA and CDR2 SQIVND (reference sequence). This CDR3 is built from 15 residues. V lost 5 bases, J lost 6 bases, and 11 bases stayed unmatched. CDR3 sequence (DNA): TGTGCCAGTAGTTCACCGGGACAGGGTGTAGGCGAGCAGTACTTC. It translates to CASSSPGQGVGEQYF.

This clone was detected only once. J is TRBJ2-7 and V is TRBV27, with a weak D call TRBD2 (6 bases). V lost 0 bases and J 5 bases, leaving 17 bases between the germline ends. From germline, CDR1 is MNHEY and CDR2 SMNVEV (reference sequence). The CDR3 covers 16 residues. In nucleotides, the CDR3 is TGTGCCAGCAGTTTATCGGAAACGGGAGTACTCCACGAGCAGTACTTC. Amino acid sequence: CASSLSETGVLHEQYF.

CDR3 sequence reads: CASSLVEGIPKYGYTF. CDR3 in DNA: TGTGCCAGCAGCTTAGTAGAGGGTATTCCGAAATATGGCTACACCTTC. This chain uses TRBV7-9 with TRBJ1-2; no reliable D call. This CDR3 contains 16 residues. Germline assignment: CDR1 SEHNR and CDR2 FQNEAQ (reference sequence). V was cut by 1 base and J by 5 bases, with 17 bases left in between.

The chain employs TRBV5-1 and TRBJ2-7, with 9 positions matching TRBD1. The V and J ends lost 1 base and 7 bases, in that order; junction bases with no gene match: 12. Germline V gene sequence: CDR1 SGHRS, CDR2 YFSETQ. The CDR3 spans 16 residues. CDR3 sequence (DNA): TGCGCCAGCAGCTTGTTAACGGGGACAGGGTTAAAGGAGCAGTACTTC. This translates into CASSLLTGTGLKEQYF.

This chain uses TRBV7-3 with TRBJ2-7; tentative D call: TRBD2 (6 bases). The CDR3 sequence is 15 residues long. The V end was cut by 1 base, the J end by 4 bases, with 14 bases between. Germline loops: CDR1 SGHTA, CDR2 FQGTGA. CDR3 sequence (DNA): TGTGCCAGCAGCTTAAGCGGGAAGTCACCTTACGAGCAGTACTTC. Its translation is CASSLSGKSPYEQYF.

This clone showed up just once. The rearrangement links TRBV18 to TRBJ2-5; the D is unclear. Per the germline V gene, CDR1 is KGHSH and CDR2 is LQKENI. V was shortened by 0 bases and J by 2 bases, with 1 base between the two germline ends. CDR3 length equals 12 residues. The CDR3 nucleotides read TGTGCCAGCTCACCACCACAAGAGACCCAGTACTTC. As protein: CASSPPQETQYF.

This clone was detected once. The chain links TRBV1 to TRBJ2-7; the table's D call, TRBD2, was not checked against the DNA. TRBV1 represents a pseudogene. CDR3 length: 17 amino acids. This chain's CDR3 is CTSSQPLSGSVTVVEYF. As DNA, the CDR3 is TGCACCAGCAGCCAGCCACTAAGCGGGAGTGTAACAGTGGTGGAGTACTTC.

The V call is TRBV19, the J call TRBJ1-1; D is unclear. V was clipped by 0 bases and J by 0 bases, with 8 bases between them. Germline CDR1 is LNHDA and CDR2 is SQIVND (reference sequence). This CDR3 region has 15 residues. CDR3 amino acids: CASSIEGWVNTEAFF. The CDR3 coding sequence is TGTGCCAGTAGTATAGAGGGGTGGGTGAACACTGAAGCTTTCTTT.

Here the CDR3 DNA reads TGTGCCAGCAGTTACGGGACCCCCGGGGAAAAACTGTTTTTT. Translating gives CASSYGTPGEKLFF. The gene calls are TRBV6-6 and TRBJ1-4, with a possible D match to TRBD1 (5 bases). In germline, CDR1 is MNHNY, CDR2 SVGAGI (reference sequence). V was pared by 2 bases and J by 8 bases, with 12 bases between. This CDR3 has 14 amino acids.

The chain links TRBV7-9 to TRBJ1-2, with TRBD1 identical over 9 bases. The CDR3 has 15 residues. With 4 bases clipped from V and 7 bases from J, the junction kept 10 bases outside the gene matches. CDR1 and CDR2 from the germline V gene are SEHNR and FQNEAQ (reference sequence). The CDR3, as DNA: TGTGCCAGCAGCTCCGGACAGGGGAAGAGTGGTGGCTACACCTTC. It yields the protein CASSSGQGKSGGYTF.

The chain links TRBV12-5 to TRBJ2-6; D possibly corresponds to TRBD1 (5 bases). CDR3 length: 17 residues. The V end was cut by 5 bases, the J end by 5 bases, with 19 bases between. Looked up from germline, CDR1 is LGHNT and CDR2 is FRNRAP. CDR3 protein: CASGHSEGQSRANVLTF. Written as DNA, the CDR3 is TGTGCTAGTGGTCATTCTGAAGGACAAAGTCGGGCCAACGTCCTGACTTTC.

The chain uses TRBV6-1 and TRBJ1-5; D is ambiguous. The CDR3 sequence is 13 residues long. Trimming left V 6 bases short and J 4 bases short, with 10 bases between. Germline CDR1 is MNHNS and CDR2 is SASEGT. Here the CDR3 reads CASSETGNQPQHF. The DNA of the CDR3 is TGTGCCAGCAGCGAAACGGGGAATCAGCCCCAGCATTTT.

The V and J genes are TRBV6-1 and TRBJ1-5; a weak D match, TRBD1 (5 bases). This CDR3 contains 15 residues. The germline gives CDR1 MNHNS, CDR2 SASEGT. V dropped 2 bases and J dropped 4 bases, with 12 bases sitting between them. The CDR3 nucleotides read TGTGCCAGCAGTGAATCGGGGGGGAGGAATCAGCCCCAGCATTTT. Protein sequence: CASSESGGRNQPQHF.

The chain employs TRBV10-2 and TRBJ2-1; TRBD2 matches at 11 bases. Trimming removed 8 bases from V and 10 bases from J; junction bases left unmatched: 7. From germline, CDR1 is WSHSY and CDR2 SAAADI. The CDR3 spans 13 residues. Here the CDR3 DNA reads TGCGCCAGCTTCGCTAGCGGGAGGCGGGAGCAGTTCTTC. It is translated as CASFASGRREQFF.

This clone was recorded once. The chain links TRBV7-6 to TRBJ1-5; 7 bases match TRBD1. CDR1 is SGHVS and CDR2 is FNYEAQ in the germline V gene. J gave up 7 bases and V 6 bases, and 12 bases lay outside the gene matches. The CDR3 runs to 15 residues. The CDR3, as DNA: TGTGCCAGCAGTTCGACAGGGAACGTAGGGCAGCCCCAGCATTTT. Its protein product is CASSSTGNVGQPQHF.

The chain has TRBV5-1 and TRBJ1-2, with D possibly TRBD1 on 6 matching bases. Trimming removed 4 bases from V and 0 bases from J, with 19 bases in between. Germline CDR1 is SGHRS and CDR2 is YFSETQ. This CDR3 is built from 17 residues. CDR3 sequence (DNA): TGCGCCAGCAGCGGGGGGCCGACAGGTGATCCTAACTATGGCTACACCTTC. It translates to CASSGGPTGDPNYGYTF.

This clone appeared once. The chain uses TRBV5-4 and TRBJ1-3, with 10 positions matching TRBD1. Per the germline V gene, CDR1 is SGHNT and CDR2 is YYREEE (reference sequence). V shed 4 bases and J 3 bases; nucleotides not matched to a gene: 4. There are 15 residues in the CDR3. The CDR3 spells CASSRTGGGGNTIYF. In DNA form, the CDR3 reads TGTGCCAGCAGCCGGACAGGGGGAGGTGGAAACACCATATATTTT.

This rearrangement joins TRBV6-5 to TRBJ1-2; D is unclear. CDR3 length: 15 residues. The germline V and J ends were trimmed by 0 bases and 6 bases, with 14 bases remaining between them. The germline V gene has CDR1 MNHEY and CDR2 SVGAGI. CDR3 bases: TGTGCCAGCAGTTACTCCCGGGGAGGGCACCATGGCTACACCTTC. It encodes CASSYSRGGHHGYTF.

V and J are TRBV28 and TRBJ1-1; 10 bases match TRBD1. The CDR3 sequence is 14 residues long. Germline values: CDR1 MDHEN, CDR2 SYDVKM. Unmatched junction bases numbered 1, after V lost 3 bases and J lost 3 bases. CDR3 region: CASSLTGGYTEAFF. The DNA of the CDR3 is TGTGCCAGCAGTTTGACAGGGGGCTACACTGAAGCTTTCTTT.

The chain employs TRBV4-1 and TRBJ2-1; weak D call: TRBD1 (5 bases). Trimming took 7 bases from V and 7 from J, leaving 26 bases between them. The germline V gene has CDR1 MGHRA and CDR2 YSYEKL. The CDR3 spans 17 residues. As DNA, the CDR3 is TGCGCCAGCACCCCGTTCCTAACAGGCGCGATCAAAAATGAGCAGTTCTTC. This sequence encodes CASTPFLTGAIKNEQFF.

The chain is built from TRBV7-9 and TRBJ1-4; TRBD1 is a possible D gene (5 bases). CDR1 is SEHNR, CDR2 FQNEAQ, per germline (reference sequence). The germline V and J ends were trimmed by 5 bases and 3 bases, with 10 bases remaining between them. The CDR3 spans 14 residues. The CDR3 spells CASSQGRSNEKLFF. For the CDR3, the DNA is TGTGCCAGCAGCCAGGGCCGGTCTAATGAAAAACTGTTTTTT.

J is TRBJ2-5 and V is TRBV13; no clear D. CDR3 length: 14 amino acids. V was clipped by 6 bases and J by 2 bases, with 13 bases between them. Germline loops: CDR1 PRHDT, CDR2 FYEKMQ (reference sequence). The DNA for the CDR3 is TGTGCCAGCAGTGCCGACGACGGACAAGAGACCCAGTACTTC. Translated: CASSADDGQETQYF.

V gene TRBV9 combines with J gene TRBJ1-2, with no clear D. The V end lost 0 bases, the J end lost 1 base, and 7 bases lay between the germline ends. CDR3 length: 14 residues. Germline loops: CDR1 SGDLS, CDR2 YYNGEE. The CDR3 spells CASSVGKVNYGYTF. CDR3 DNA sequence: TGTGCCAGCAGCGTAGGAAAAGTTAACTATGGCTACACCTTC.

The rearrangement joins TRBV7-9 to TRBJ2-1; D not resolved. This CDR3 contains 12 residues. The germline V and J ends were trimmed by 1 base and 6 bases, with 4 bases remaining between them. The germline gives CDR1 SEHNR, CDR2 FQNEAQ (reference sequence). CDR3 sequence reads: CASSLVVNEQFF. The CDR3 bases are TGTGCCAGCAGCTTAGTTGTCAATGAGCAGTTCTTC. Full variable domain (rest looked up from reference TRBV7-9 and TRBJ2-1): DTGVSQNPRHKITKRGQNVTFRCDPISEHNRLYWYRQTLGQGPEFLTYFQNEAQLEKSRLLSDRFSAERPKGSFSTLEIQRTEQGDSAMYLCASSLVVNEQFFGPGTRLTVL.

The V and J genes are TRBV5-4 and TRBJ2-3; 8 nucleotides align to TRBD1. This CDR3 spans 14 amino acids. J gave up 3 bases and V 4 bases, and 4 bases lay outside the gene matches. CDR1 is SGHNT, CDR2 YYREEE, per germline (reference sequence). The CDR3 here is CASSHGQGTDTQYF. CDR3 sequence (DNA): TGTGCCAGCAGCCACGGACAGGGAACAGATACGCAGTATTTT.